The source of this TCR beta chain is a study of beta chain features in type 1 diabetes. The study's findings and limits: PCR might pick shorter templates more often, in the same way for patients and controls.

Every bit of the isolated RNA underwent reverse transcription, so sequencing read expressed TCRB transcripts. Libraries were prepared by immunoSEQ multiplex PCR; TCRdb keeps only in-frame clonotypes and omits some of them. The sample consists of hundreds of thousands of clones, around a sixth of them appearing once. In this sample, this clone turned up a few times. Its cognate antigen is unknown. V lost 0 bases to trimming and J lost 2 bases, with 16 bases between them. Per germline, CDR1 LGHNA and CDR2 YNFKEQ. The CDR3 is 17 residues long. Sequencing was performed on naive CD4+ T cells from blood. This chain connects TRBV4-2 to TRBJ2-5, with D tentatively TRBD1 (5 bases). The sequence derives from a man younger than 30 in good health. DNA for the CDR3: TGTGCCAGCAGCCAAGATCTCAGGGCTTCGAGGCAAGAGACCCAGTACTTC. It translates to CASSQDLRASRQETQYF.